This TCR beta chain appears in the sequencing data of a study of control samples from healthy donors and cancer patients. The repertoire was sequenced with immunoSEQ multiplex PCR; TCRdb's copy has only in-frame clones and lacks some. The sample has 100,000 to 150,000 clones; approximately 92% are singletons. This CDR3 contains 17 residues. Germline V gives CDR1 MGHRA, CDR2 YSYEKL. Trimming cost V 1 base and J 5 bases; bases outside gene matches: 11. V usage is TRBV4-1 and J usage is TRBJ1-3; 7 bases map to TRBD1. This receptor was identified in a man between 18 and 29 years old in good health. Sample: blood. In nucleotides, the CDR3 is TGCGCCAGCAGCCAAGGGGCTCAGACAGGGAGTAGAAACACCATATATTTT. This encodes CASSQGAQTGSRNTIYF.